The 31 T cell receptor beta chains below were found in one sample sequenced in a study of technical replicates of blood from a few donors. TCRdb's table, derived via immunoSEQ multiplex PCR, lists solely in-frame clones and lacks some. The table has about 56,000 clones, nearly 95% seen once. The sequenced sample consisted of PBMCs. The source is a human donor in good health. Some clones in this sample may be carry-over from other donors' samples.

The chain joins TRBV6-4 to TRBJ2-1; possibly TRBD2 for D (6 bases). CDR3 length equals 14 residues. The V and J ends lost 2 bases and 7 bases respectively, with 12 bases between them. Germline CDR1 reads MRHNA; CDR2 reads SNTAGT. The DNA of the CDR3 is TGTGCCAGCAGTGACAGTGGGACTGGGAATGAGCAGTTCTTC. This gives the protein CASSDSGTGNEQFF.

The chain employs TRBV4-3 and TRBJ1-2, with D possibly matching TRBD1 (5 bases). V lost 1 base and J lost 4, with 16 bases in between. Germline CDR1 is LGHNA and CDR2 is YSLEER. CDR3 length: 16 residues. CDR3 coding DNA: TGCGCCAGCAGCCAAGGGACTCCGGGGGGGAGCTATGGCTACACCTTC. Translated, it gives CASSQGTPGGSYGYTF.

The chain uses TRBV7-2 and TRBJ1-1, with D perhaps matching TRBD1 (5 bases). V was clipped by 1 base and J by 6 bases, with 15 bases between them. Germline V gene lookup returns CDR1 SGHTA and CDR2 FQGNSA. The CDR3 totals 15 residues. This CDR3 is CASSLGWGLVPEAFF. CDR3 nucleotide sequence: TGTGCCAGCAGCTTAGGGTGGGGACTTGTACCTGAAGCTTTCTTT.

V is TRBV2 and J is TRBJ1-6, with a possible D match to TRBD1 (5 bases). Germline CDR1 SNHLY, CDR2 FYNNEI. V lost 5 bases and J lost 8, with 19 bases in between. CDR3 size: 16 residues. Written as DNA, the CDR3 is TGTGCCAGCAGTAAAAGGATGCAGGGTTCTGATTCACCCCTCCACTTT. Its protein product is CASSKRMQGSDSPLHF.

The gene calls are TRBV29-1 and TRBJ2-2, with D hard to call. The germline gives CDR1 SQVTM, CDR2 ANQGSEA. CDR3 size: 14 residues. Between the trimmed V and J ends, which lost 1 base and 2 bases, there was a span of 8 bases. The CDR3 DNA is TGCAGCGTTGAAGTTCGAGGTAACACCGGGGAGCTGTTTTTT. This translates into CSVEVRGNTGELFF.

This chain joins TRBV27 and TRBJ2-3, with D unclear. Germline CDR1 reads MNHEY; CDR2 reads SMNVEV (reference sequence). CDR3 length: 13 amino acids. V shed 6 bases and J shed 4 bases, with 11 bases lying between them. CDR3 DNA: TGTGCCAGCAGGCCAAGTCCAGCAGATACGCAGTATTTT. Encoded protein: CASRPSPADTQYF.

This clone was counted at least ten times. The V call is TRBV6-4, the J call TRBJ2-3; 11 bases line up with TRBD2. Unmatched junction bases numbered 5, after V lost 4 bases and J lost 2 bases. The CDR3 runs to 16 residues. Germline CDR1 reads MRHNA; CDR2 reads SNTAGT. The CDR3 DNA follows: TGTGCCAGCAGTGTAGGGACTAGCGGCCACACAGATACGCAGTATTTT. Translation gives CASSVGTSGHTDTQYF.

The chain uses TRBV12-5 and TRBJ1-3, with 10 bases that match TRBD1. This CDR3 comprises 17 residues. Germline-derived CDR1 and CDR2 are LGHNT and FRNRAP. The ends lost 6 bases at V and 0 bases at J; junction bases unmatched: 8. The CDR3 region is CASGTDRGGISGNTIYF. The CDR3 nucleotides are TGTGCTAGTGGCACGGACAGGGGGGGAATCTCTGGAAACACCATATATTTT.

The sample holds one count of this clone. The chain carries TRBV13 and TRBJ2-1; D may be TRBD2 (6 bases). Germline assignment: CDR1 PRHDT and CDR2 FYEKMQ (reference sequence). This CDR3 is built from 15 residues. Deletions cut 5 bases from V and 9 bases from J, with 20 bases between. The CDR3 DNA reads TGTGCCAGCAGCCAAGACAAGACTAGGAGTGTTGAGCAGTTCTTC. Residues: CASSQDKTRSVEQFF.

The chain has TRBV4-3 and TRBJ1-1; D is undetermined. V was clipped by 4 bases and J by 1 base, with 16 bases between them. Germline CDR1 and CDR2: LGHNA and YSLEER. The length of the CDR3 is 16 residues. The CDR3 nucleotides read TGCGCCAGCAGCCCCGCCGCGGTTACTTGGAACACTGAAGCTTTCTTT. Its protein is CASSPAAVTWNTEAFF.

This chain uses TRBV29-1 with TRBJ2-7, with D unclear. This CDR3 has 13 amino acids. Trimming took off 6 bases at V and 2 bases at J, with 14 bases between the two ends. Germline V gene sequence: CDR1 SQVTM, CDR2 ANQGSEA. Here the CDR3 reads CSVGPVHPYEQYF. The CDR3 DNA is TGCAGCGTGGGCCCCGTGCACCCCTACGAGCAGTACTTC.

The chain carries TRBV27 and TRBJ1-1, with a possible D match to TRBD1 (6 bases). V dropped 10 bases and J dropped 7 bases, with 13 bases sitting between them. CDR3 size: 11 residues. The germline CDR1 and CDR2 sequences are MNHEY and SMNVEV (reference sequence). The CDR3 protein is CATPRGGEAFF. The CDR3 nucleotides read TGTGCCACTCCGAGGGGGGGTGAAGCTTTCTTT.

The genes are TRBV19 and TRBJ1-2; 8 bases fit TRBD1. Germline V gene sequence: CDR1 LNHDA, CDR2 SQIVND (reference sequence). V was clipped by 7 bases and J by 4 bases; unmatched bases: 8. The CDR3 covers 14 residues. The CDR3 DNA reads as TGTGCCAGTATGCTCCAGGGGGCAAGCTATGGCTACACCTTC. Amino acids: CASMLQGASYGYTF.

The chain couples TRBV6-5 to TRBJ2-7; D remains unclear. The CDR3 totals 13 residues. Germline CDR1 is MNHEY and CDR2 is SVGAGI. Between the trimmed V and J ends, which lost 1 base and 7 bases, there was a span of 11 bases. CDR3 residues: CASSYFLLAEQYF. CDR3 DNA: TGTGCCAGCAGTTACTTTTTACTTGCAGAGCAGTACTTC.

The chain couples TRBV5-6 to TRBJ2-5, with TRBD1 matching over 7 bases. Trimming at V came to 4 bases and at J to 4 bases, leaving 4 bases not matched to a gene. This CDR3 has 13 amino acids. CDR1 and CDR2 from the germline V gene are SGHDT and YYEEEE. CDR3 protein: CASSRYRGETQYF. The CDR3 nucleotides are TGTGCCAGCAGCAGATACAGGGGAGAGACCCAGTACTTC.

The CDR3 nucleotides are TGTGCCAGCAGGGGGACTAGCGGGAGAATTGAGCAGTTCTTC. Protein sequence: CASRGTSGRIEQFF. This chain links TRBV2 with TRBJ2-1, with 14 bases that match TRBD2. The CDR3 consists of 14 residues. Trimming cost V 6 bases and J 9 bases; bases outside gene matches: 4. The germline V gene has CDR1 SNHLY and CDR2 FYNNEI.

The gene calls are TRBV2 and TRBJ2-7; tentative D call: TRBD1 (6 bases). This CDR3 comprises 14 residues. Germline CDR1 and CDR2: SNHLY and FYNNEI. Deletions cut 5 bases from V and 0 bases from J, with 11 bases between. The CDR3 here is CASSPDRPSYEQYF. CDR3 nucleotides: TGTGCCAGCAGTCCAGACAGGCCCTCCTACGAGCAGTACTTC.

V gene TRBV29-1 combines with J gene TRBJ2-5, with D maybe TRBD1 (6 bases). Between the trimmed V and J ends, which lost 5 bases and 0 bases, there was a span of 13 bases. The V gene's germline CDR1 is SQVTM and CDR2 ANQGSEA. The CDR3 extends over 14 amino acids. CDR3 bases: TGCAGCGTTTTTTCGAGGGGGTACCAAGAGACCCAGTACTTC. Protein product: CSVFSRGYQETQYF.

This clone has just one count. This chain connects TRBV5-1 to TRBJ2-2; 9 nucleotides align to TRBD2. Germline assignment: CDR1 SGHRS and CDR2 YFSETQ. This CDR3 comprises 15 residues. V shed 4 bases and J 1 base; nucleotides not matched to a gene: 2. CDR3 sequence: CASSKLAGNTGELFF. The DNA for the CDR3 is TGCGCCAGCAGCAAACTAGCGGGGAACACCGGGGAGCTGTTTTTT.

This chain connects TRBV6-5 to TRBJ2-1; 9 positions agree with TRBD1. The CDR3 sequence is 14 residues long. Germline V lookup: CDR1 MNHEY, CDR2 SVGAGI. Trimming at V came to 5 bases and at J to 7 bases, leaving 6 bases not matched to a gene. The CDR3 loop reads CASSRQGVWNEQFF. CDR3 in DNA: TGTGCCAGCAGTAGACAGGGGGTTTGGAATGAGCAGTTCTTC.

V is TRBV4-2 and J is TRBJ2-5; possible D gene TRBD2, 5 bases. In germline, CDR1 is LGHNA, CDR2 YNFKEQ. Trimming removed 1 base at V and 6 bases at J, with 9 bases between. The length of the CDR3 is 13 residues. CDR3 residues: CASSQARGKTQYF. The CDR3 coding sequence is TGTGCCAGCAGCCAAGCTAGAGGGAAGACCCAGTACTTC.

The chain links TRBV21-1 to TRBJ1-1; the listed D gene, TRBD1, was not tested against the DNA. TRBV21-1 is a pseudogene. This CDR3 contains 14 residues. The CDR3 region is CASSKSEVNTEAFF. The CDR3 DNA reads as TGTGCCAGCAGCAAATCAGAAGTGAACACTGAAGCTTTCTTT.

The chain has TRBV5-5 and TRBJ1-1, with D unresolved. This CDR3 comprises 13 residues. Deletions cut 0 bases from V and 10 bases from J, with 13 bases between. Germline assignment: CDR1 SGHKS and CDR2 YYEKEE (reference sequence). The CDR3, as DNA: TGTGCCAGCAGCTTGGCGGACGGGGTCGGAGCTTTCTTT. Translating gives CASSLADGVGAFF.

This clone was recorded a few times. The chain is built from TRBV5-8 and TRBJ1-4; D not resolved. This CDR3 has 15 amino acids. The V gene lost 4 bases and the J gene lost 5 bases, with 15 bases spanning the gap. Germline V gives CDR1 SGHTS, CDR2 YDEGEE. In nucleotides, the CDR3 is TGTGCCAGCAGCCTACTTAGCGGCGGGAATGAAAAACTGTTTTTT. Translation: CASSLLSGGNEKLFF.

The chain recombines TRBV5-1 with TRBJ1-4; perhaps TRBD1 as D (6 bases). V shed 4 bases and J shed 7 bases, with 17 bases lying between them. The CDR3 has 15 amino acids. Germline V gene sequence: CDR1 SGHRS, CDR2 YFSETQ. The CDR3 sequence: CASSRAGVESEKLFF. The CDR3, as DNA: TGCGCCAGCAGCAGAGCAGGGGTTGAGAGTGAAAAACTGTTTTTT. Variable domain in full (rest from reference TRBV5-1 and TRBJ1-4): KAGVTQTPRYLIKTRGQQVTLSCSPISGHRSVSWYQQTPGQGLQFLFEYFSETQRNKGNFPGRFSGRQFSNSRSEMNVSTLELGDSALYLCASSRAGVESEKLFFGSGTQLSVL.

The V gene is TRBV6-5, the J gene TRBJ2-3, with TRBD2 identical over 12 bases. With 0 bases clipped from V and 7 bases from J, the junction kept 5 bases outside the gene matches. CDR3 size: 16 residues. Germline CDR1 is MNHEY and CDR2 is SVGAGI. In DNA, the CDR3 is TGTGCCAGCAGTTACTCGTCTAGCGGGGGGGCTCATACGCAGTATTTT. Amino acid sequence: CASSYSSSGGAHTQYF.

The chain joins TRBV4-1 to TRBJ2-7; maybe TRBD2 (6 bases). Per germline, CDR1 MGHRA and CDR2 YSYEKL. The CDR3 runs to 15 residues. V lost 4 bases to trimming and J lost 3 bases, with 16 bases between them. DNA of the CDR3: TGCGCCAGCAGCCCCCAGGCTAGCGACTTCTACGAGCAGTACTTC. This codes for CASSPQASDFYEQYF.

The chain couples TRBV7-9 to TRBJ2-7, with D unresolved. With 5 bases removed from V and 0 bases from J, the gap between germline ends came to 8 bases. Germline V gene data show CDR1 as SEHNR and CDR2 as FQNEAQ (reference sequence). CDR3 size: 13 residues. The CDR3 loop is CASSPPSSYEQYF. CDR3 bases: TGTGCCAGCAGCCCTCCGAGCTCCTACGAGCAGTACTTC.

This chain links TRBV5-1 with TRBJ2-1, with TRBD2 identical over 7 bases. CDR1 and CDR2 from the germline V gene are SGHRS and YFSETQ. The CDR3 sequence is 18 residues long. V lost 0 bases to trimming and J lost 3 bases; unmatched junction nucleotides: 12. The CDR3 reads CASSLVASGYSSYNEQFF. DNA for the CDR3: TGCGCCAGCAGCTTGGTCGCTAGCGGTTACTCGAGCTACAATGAGCAGTTCTTC.

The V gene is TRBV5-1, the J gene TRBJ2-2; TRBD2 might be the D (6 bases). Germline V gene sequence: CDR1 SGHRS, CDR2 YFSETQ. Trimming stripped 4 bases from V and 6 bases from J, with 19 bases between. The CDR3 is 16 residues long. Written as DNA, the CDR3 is TGCGCCAGCAGCCAGGGACCGGGGGTTCCATCCGGGGAGCTGTTTTTT. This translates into CASSQGPGVPSGELFF.

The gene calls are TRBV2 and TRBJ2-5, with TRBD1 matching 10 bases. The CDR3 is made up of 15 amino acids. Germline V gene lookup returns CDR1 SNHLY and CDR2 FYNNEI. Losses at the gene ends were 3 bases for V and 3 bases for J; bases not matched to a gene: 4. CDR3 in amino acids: CASSDMGQGKETQYF. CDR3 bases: TGTGCCAGCAGTGATATGGGACAGGGGAAAGAGACCCAGTACTTC.